This T cell receptor (beta chain) was observed in a study of blood T cells in healthy people across ages. On the study more broadly: About one barcoded beta molecule per two T cells came from capture by template switching.

To note about this clonotype: Antigen specificity is unknown.

At least 6 micrograms of total RNA were extracted per sample. A second about 7 to 11 cycle PCR used barcoded and J-beta primers. TCRdb itself ran the 5' RACE reads through MiXCR, one entry per CDR3 protein. The repertoire holds about 800,000 distinct CDR3 sequences, more than 45% seen once, with approximately 23% in the top ten. Germline V lookup: CDR1 LGHNA, CDR2 YNFKEQ. V gave up 4 bases and J gave up 2 bases, with 15 bases separating them. CDR3 length: 15 amino acids. Overall study results and limits: Roughly linear declines in TCR beta diversity per million T cells occurred with age. TCR beta diversity was tightly associated with the proportion of naive T cells.

The source is a man aged 30 to 45 in good health. The sample was blood. The chain employs TRBV4-2 and TRBJ2-7; no clear D gene. The CDR3 DNA follows: TGTGCCAGCAGCCTCGGCGAGGCTAGAGCCTACGAGCAGTACTTC. Protein product: CASSLGEARAYEQYF.